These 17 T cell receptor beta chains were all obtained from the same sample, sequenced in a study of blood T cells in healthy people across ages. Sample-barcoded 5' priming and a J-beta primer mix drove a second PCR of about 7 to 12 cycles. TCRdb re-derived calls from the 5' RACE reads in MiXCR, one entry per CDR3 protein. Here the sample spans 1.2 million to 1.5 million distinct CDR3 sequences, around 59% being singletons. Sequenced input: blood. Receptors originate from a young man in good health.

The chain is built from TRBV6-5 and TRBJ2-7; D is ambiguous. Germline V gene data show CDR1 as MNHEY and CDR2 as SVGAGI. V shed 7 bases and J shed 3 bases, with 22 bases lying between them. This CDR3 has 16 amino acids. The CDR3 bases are TGTGCCAGCATGGGCAGAACGCGGAACTCCTACTACGAGCAGTACTTC. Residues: CASMGRTRNSYYEQYF.

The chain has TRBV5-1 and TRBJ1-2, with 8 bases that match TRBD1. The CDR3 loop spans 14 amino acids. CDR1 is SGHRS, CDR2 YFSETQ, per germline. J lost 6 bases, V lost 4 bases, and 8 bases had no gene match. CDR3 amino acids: CASSGTGGRDGYTF. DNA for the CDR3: TGCGCCAGCAGCGGAACAGGGGGAAGAGATGGCTACACCTTC.

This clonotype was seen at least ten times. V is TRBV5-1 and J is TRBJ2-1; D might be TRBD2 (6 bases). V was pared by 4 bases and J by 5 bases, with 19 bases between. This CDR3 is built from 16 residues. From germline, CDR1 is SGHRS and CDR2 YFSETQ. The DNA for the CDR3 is TGCGCCAGCAGCCTCACCGGGGGAAGGATCAACAATGAGCAGTTCTTC. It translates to CASSLTGGRINNEQFF.

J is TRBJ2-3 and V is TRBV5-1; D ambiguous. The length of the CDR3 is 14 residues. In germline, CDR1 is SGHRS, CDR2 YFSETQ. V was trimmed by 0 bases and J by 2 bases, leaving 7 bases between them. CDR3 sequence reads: CASSLEPLTDTQYF. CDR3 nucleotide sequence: TGCGCCAGCAGCTTGGAACCCCTCACAGATACGCAGTATTTT.

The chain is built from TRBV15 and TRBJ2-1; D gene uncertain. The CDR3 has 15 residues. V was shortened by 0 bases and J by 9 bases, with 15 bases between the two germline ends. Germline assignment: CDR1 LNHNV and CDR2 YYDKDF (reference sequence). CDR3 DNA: TGTGCCACCAGCAGAGATCGAATAGTCTATGGTGAGCAGTTCTTC. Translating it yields CATSRDRIVYGEQFF.

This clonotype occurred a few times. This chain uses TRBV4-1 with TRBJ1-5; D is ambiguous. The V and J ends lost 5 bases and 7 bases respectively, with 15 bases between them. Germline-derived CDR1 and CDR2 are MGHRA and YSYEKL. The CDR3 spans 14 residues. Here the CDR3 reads CASSSIGGPQPQHF. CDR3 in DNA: TGCGCCAGCAGCTCCATTGGAGGGCCCCAGCCCCAGCATTTT.

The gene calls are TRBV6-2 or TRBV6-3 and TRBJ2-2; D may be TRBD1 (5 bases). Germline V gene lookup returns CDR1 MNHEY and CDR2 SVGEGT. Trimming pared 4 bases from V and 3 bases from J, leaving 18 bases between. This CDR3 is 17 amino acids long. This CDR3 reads CASSSDRGPQYTGELFF. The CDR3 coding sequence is TGTGCCAGCAGTTCTGATAGGGGCCCTCAATACACCGGGGAGCTGTTTTTT.

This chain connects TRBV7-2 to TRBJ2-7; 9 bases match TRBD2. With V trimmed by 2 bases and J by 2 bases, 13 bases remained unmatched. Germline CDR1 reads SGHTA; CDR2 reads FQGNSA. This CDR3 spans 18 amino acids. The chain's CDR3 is CASSLKSSSGGSPYEQYF. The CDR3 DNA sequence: TGTGCCAGCAGCTTAAAATCTTCAAGCGGGGGGTCACCCTACGAGCAGTACTTC. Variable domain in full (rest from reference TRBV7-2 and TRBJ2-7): GAGVSQSPSNKVTEKGKDVELRCDPISGHTALYWYRQSLGQGLEFLIYFQGNSAPDKSGLPSDRFSAERTGGSVSTLTIQRTQQEDSAVYLCASSLKSSSGGSPYEQYFGPGTRLTVT.

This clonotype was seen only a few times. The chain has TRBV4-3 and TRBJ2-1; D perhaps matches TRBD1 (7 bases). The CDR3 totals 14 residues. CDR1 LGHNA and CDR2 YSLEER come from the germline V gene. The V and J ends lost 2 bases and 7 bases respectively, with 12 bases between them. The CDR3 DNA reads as TGCGCCAGCAGCCAAACACAGGGGAGGAATGAGCAGTTCTTC. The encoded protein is CASSQTQGRNEQFF.

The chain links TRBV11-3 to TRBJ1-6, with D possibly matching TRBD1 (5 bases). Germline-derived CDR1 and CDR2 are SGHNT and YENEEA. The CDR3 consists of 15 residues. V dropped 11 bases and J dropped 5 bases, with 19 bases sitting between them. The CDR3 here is CAPREPWANNSPLHF. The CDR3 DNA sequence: TGTGCCCCCAGGGAGCCCTGGGCTAATAATTCACCCCTCCACTTT. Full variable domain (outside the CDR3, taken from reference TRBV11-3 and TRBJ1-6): EAGVVQSPRYKIIEKKQPVAFWCNPISGHNTLYWYLQNLGQGPELLIRYENEEAVDDSQLPKDRFSAERLKGVDSTLKIQPAELGDSAVYLCAPREPWANNSPLHFGNGTRLTVT.

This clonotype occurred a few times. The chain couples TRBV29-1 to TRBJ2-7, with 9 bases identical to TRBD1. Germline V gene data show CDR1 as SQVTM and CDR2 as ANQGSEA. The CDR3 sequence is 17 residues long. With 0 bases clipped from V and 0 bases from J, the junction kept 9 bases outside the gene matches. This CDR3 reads CSVEDPGGQGSSYEQYF. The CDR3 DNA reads TGCAGCGTTGAAGATCCTGGGGGACAGGGAAGCTCCTACGAGCAGTACTTC.

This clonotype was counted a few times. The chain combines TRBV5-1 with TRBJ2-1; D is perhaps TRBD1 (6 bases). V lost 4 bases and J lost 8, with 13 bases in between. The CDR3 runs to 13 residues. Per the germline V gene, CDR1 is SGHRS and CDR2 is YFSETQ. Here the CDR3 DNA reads TGCGCCAGCAGCGGCTTTCCAGGGGATGAGCAGTTCTTC. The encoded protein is CASSGFPGDEQFF.

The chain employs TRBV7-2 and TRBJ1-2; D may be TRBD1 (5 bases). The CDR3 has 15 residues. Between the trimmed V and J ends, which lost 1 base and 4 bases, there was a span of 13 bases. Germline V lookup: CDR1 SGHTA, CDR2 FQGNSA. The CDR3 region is CASSLVRVQTYGYTF. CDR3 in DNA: TGTGCCAGCAGCTTAGTCAGGGTGCAGACCTATGGCTACACCTTC. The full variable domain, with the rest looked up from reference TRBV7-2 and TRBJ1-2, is GAGVSQSPSNKVTEKGKDVELRCDPISGHTALYWYRQSLGQGLEFLIYFQGNSAPDKSGLPSDRFSAERTGGSVSTLTIQRTQQEDSAVYLCASSLVRVQTYGYTFGSGTRLTVV.

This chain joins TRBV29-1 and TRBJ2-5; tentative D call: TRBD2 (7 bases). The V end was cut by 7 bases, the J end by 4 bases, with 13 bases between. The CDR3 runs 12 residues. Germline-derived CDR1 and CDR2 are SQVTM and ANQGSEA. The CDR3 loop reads CSGMGGLETQYF. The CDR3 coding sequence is TGCAGCGGCATGGGGGGGCTAGAGACCCAGTACTTC.

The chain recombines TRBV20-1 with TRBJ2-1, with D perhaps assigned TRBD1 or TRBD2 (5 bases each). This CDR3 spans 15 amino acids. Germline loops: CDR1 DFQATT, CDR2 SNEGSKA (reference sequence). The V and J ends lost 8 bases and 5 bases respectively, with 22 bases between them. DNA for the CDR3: TGCAGTTCCACAGCTGGGGACCAAAAGGACAATGAGCAGTTCTTC. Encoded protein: CSSTAGDQKDNEQFF.

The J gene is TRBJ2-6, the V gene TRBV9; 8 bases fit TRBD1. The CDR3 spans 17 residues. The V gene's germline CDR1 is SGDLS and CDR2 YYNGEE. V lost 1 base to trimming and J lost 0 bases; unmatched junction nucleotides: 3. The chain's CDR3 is CASSVRDRHSGANVLTF. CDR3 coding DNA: TGTGCCAGCAGCGTAAGGGACAGGCACTCTGGGGCCAACGTCCTGACTTTC. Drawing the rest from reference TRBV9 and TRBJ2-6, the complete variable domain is DSGVTQTPKHLITATGQRVTLRCSPRSGDLSVYWYQQSLDQGLQFLIQYYNGEERAKGNILERFSAQQFPDLHSELNLSSLELGDSALYFCASSVRDRHSGANVLTFGAGSRLTVL.

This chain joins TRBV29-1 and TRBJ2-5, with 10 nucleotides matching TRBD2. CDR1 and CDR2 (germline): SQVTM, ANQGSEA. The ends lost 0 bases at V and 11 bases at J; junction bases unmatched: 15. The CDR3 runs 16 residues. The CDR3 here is CSVEDWLLAGVSEQYF. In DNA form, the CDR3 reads TGCAGCGTTGAAGACTGGCTCCTAGCGGGGGTGAGTGAGCAGTACTTC.